This T cell receptor beta chain was identified in a study of tumor-infiltrating lymphocytes in primary liver carcinoma. Study summary: The patient population consisted of men and women between 30 and 69 years of age. Study-wide results and limits: Significantly greater top-250-clone fractions characterized tumors relative to blood (p = 0.039). Appearing in all five tumor regions was true of only about 7-24% of top clones.

The CDR3 sequence is 15 residues long. The input was about 500 ng total RNA; TCR beta cDNA was made from it with a constant-region primer. What produced the TCR beta libraries was three nested multiplex PCR rounds using slightly modified ARM-PCR. Primers for the first two PCR rounds were TRBV1-TRBV30 forward primers and a C-beta reverse primer (roughly 10 cycles per round). TCRdb re-called the multiplex PCR reads with MiXCR, one entry per CDR3 protein. This sample carries roughly 120,000 distinct CDR3 sequences, 50% to 65% of them seen once, and the ten largest clones take around 9.7%. From about 19-30 mg of unsorted bulk tissue, DNA and RNA were co-extracted together. In regard to this clonotype: Its antigen is not identified. A single base separates this from a much larger clone, so it may be a read error.

This sequence originates from a woman aged 55-69 years with primary liver carcinoma and hepatitis B virus infection. The sample was liver tumor tissue from sampling region 1. Subset defined: tumor region T1, superior pole. The chain recombines TRBV12-3 or TRBV12-4 with TRBJ2-2; D perhaps matches TRBD1 (6 bases). For the CDR3, the DNA is TGTGCCAGCAGTTGGCAGGGGAAGAACACCGAGGAGCTGTTTTTT. Its translation: CASSWQGKNTEELFF.